This TCR beta chain was retrieved from a study of T cells in Graves' hyperthyroidism and ophthalmopathy. General study points: The model foresaw ophthalmopathy a median around 6 months prior to onset. Most expanded thyroid clonotypes above 0.001 also appeared in blood.

This clonotype was seen many times. No antigen is known for it. Stable Graves' hyperthyroidism denoted no ophthalmopathy progression over 18 months. It was RNA transcripts that yielded the amplified TCR beta CDR3 regions. HTBI primers were used for first-round RT-PCR of the TCR CDR3. From the multiplex PCR reads, TCRdb called clonotypes with MiXCR, one entry per CDR3 protein. Here the sample spans under 400,000 distinct CDR3 sequences, around a quarter being singletons. This CDR3 contains 16 residues. With 6 bases clipped from V and 0 bases from J, the junction kept 7 bases outside the gene matches. The J gene is TRBJ2-1, the V gene TRBV12-3 or TRBV12-4, with 8 positions matching TRBD2. This sequence was found in a man aged 50-59 years with Graves' hyperthyroidism. The sample comprised blood. The CDR3: CASRSLSGNSYNEQFF. The CDR3 region has the DNA TGTGCCAGCAGATCCCTTAGCGGGAACTCCTACAATGAGCAGTTCTTC.